These 24 T cell receptor beta chains were all obtained from the same sample, sequenced in a study of cytomegalovirus exposure and HLA in healthy donors. PCR employed 60 Vbeta and 13 Jbeta primers. Libraries were prepared by immunoSEQ multiplex PCR; TCRdb keeps only in-frame clonotypes and omits some of them. This table holds under 200,000 clones, approximately 72% found once. The sequenced sample was PBMCs. These receptor sequences come from a man in his forties or fifties in good health and CMV-seronegative.

Only a few counts were recorded for this clone. The V gene is TRBV2, the J gene TRBJ2-5; 9 nucleotides align to TRBD1. CDR3 length: 14 residues. The germline V gene encodes CDR1 SNHLY and CDR2 FYNNEI. V was clipped by 7 bases and J by 5 bases; unmatched bases: 8. Here the CDR3 DNA reads TGTGCCAGCACTTCGACAGGGGGGAGGGAGACCCAGTACTTC. Its translation: CASTSTGGRETQYF.

As regards this clone: Germline is not matched at one junction end, which may reflect a read error. This specimen includes other DNA sequences encoding the same CDR3. V and J are TRBV4-2 and TRBJ1-1, with 7 positions matching TRBD1. The CDR3 is 16 amino acids. Germline-derived CDR1 and CDR2 are LGHNA and YNFKEQ. CDR3 residues: CASSPHGDRVNTEAFF. CDR3 sequence (DNA): TGTGCCAGCAGCCCACACGGGGACAGAGTGAACACTGAAGCCTTCTTT.

Comments on this clone: Other DNA sequences in the sample encode the same CDR3. J is TRBJ2-7 and V is TRBV19; 12 bases match TRBD2. This CDR3 is 14 amino acids long. V was pared by 6 bases and J by 4 bases, with 4 bases of the junction left unmatched. CDR1 LNHDA and CDR2 SQIVND come from the germline V gene (reference sequence). The CDR3, as DNA: TGTGCCAGTAGCCGACTAGCGGGGGCTTACGAGCAGTACTTC. Residues: CASSRLAGAYEQYF.

The chain has TRBV14 and TRBJ1-1, with 8 bases lining up with TRBD1. Germline V gives CDR1 SGHDN, CDR2 FVKESK. After removal of 5 bases from V and 0 bases from J, the junction contained 5 bases not matched to a gene. The CDR3 has 15 residues. As DNA, the CDR3 is TGTGCCAGCAGCAGAAGACAGGGGCTGAACACTGAAGCTTTCTTT. This encodes CASSRRQGLNTEAFF.

This clone was seen more than once but under ten times. The gene calls are TRBV5-1 and TRBJ1-6; 11 bases fit TRBD1. With V trimmed by 4 bases and J by 7 bases, 4 bases remained unmatched. Germline V gene lookup returns CDR1 SGHRS and CDR2 YFSETQ. The CDR3 runs 15 residues. CDR3 DNA: TGCGCCAGCAGCGGCGGACAGGGGGCGAATTCACCCCTCCACTTT. Residues: CASSGGQGANSPLHF.

The gene calls are TRBV9 and TRBJ1-2; a weak D match, TRBD1 (5 bases). Germline CDR1 reads SGDLS; CDR2 reads YYNGEE. Trimming removed 0 bases at V and 6 bases at J, with 18 bases between. The CDR3 contains 16 residues. The CDR3 spells CASSVVGFGGVDGYTF. The CDR3 DNA sequence: TGTGCCAGCAGCGTAGTCGGGTTTGGGGGGGTCGATGGCTACACCTTC.

The chain has TRBV4-2 and TRBJ2-3; D is unresolved. V lost 1 base, J lost 10 bases, and 12 bases lay in between. The germline CDR1 and CDR2 sequences are LGHNA and YNFKEQ. This CDR3 is built from 13 residues. CDR3 protein: CASSQGTVPSQYF. CDR3 coding DNA: TGTGCCAGCAGCCAAGGCACAGTACCCTCGCAGTATTTT.

The gene calls are TRBV6-6 and TRBJ2-2; D is possibly TRBD2 (5 bases). The V end was cut by 0 bases, the J end by 5 bases, with 13 bases between. The CDR3 consists of 16 residues. CDR1 and CDR2 from the germline V gene are MNHNY and SVGAGI (reference sequence). The CDR3 protein is CASSYSGSLATGELFF. CDR3 DNA sequence: TGTGCCAGCAGTTACTCGGGTAGCTTAGCGACCGGGGAGCTGTTTTTT.

As concerns this clone: Germline is not matched at one junction end, which may reflect a read error. The sample holds other DNA sequences that translate to the same CDR3. The gene calls are TRBV6-6 and TRBJ1-4; 8 bases map to TRBD1. The CDR3 covers 14 residues. Looked up from germline, CDR1 is MNHNY and CDR2 is SVGAGI (reference sequence). The CDR3 region has the DNA TGTGCTAGCAGTTACTCAGGGGGCCAGGAAAAACTGTTTTTT. Translation: CASSYSGGQEKLFF.

The chain has TRBV15 and TRBJ2-5; no reliable D call. Deletions cut 1 base from V and 1 base from J, with 4 bases between. The CDR3 is made up of 13 amino acids. Germline V gene sequence: CDR1 LNHNV, CDR2 YYDKDF (reference sequence). Written as DNA, the CDR3 is TGTGCCACCAGCAGAGGTAGCCAAGAGACCCAGTACTTC. Translated: CATSRGSQETQYF.

V is TRBV5-1 and J is TRBJ1-6; D possibly corresponds to TRBD1 (6 bases). The germline V and J ends were trimmed by 0 bases and 6 bases, with 13 bases remaining between them. The CDR3 runs to 16 residues. CDR1 is SGHRS, CDR2 YFSETQ, per germline. The CDR3 nucleotides read TGCGCCAGCAGCTTGGGGCAGGGGAACGCTAATTCACCCCTCCACTTT. Translated: CASSLGQGNANSPLHF.

The V call is TRBV4-1, the J call TRBJ1-2; TRBD1 matches 7 bases. This CDR3 contains 14 residues. V lost 4 bases, J lost 0 bases, and 2 bases stayed unmatched. Germline CDR1 is MGHRA and CDR2 is YSYEKL. CDR3 residues: CASSRQGANYGYTF. CDR3 in DNA: TGCGCCAGCAGCCGACAGGGAGCTAACTATGGCTACACCTTC.

V and J are TRBV5-1 and TRBJ2-1; 9 bases agree with TRBD2. The CDR3 runs to 17 residues. From germline, CDR1 is SGHRS and CDR2 YFSETQ. Trimming took 0 bases from V and 0 from J; bases not matched to a gene: 4. CDR3 loop: CASSLANSGSSYNEQFF. CDR3 DNA sequence: TGCGCCAGCAGCTTGGCCAATAGCGGGAGCTCCTACAATGAGCAGTTCTTC.

V gene TRBV5-8 combines with J gene TRBJ1-5; TRBD1 is a possible D gene (5 bases). The CDR3 extends over 14 amino acids. The germline gives CDR1 SGHTS, CDR2 YDEGEE. Trimming left V 0 bases short and J 4 bases short, with 8 bases between. CDR3 in DNA: TGTGCCAGCAGCTTGGGACAGCAAAATCAGCCCCAGCATTTT. Encoded protein: CASSLGQQNQPQHF.

This rearrangement joins TRBV6-1 to TRBJ2-5; D may be TRBD2 (5 bases). Germline V gene lookup returns CDR1 MNHNS and CDR2 SASEGT. The V and J ends lost 7 bases and 8 bases respectively, with 14 bases between them. The CDR3 length is 12 residues. CDR3 DNA: TGTGCCAGCACCGGACTCGTTGATACCCAGTACTTC. This encodes CASTGLVDTQYF.

The genes are TRBV18 and TRBJ1-3; 8 bases are shared with TRBD1. With V trimmed by 2 bases and J by 2 bases, 2 bases remained unmatched. Germline CDR1 KGHSH, CDR2 LQKENI. The CDR3 length is 15 residues. In DNA form, the CDR3 reads TGTGCCAGCTCACCAGGACAGGGCCCTGGAAACACCATATATTTT. As protein: CASSPGQGPGNTIYF.

This clone was counted a single time. The V gene is TRBV4-1, the J gene TRBJ2-7, with a tentative D call TRBD1 (8 bases). Trimming removed 6 bases from V and 2 bases from J, with 23 bases in between. CDR1 is MGHRA and CDR2 is YSYEKL in the germline V gene. CDR3 length: 17 residues. The CDR3 DNA reads TGCGCCAGCAGTCATCAAAGGGGGGGGACAGGCCCCTACGAGCAGTACTTC. This encodes CASSHQRGGTGPYEQYF.

This sequence joins TRBV6-5 and TRBJ1-2; TRBD1 is a possible D gene (6 bases). The CDR3 contains 13 residues. Germline values: CDR1 MNHEY, CDR2 SVGAGI. Trimming pared 4 bases from V and 4 bases from J, leaving 10 bases between. CDR3 region: CASSFQGGYGYTF. CDR3 nucleotides: TGTGCCAGCAGTTTCCAAGGGGGCTATGGCTACACCTTC.

The table lists this clone with many counts. The chain recombines TRBV15 with TRBJ1-4, with D perhaps matching TRBD1 (5 bases). The CDR3 runs 17 residues. V lost 0 bases to trimming and J lost 0 bases, with 11 bases between them. Germline values: CDR1 LNHNV, CDR2 YYDKDF (reference sequence). The chain's CDR3 is CATSRDRQGSTNEKLFF. CDR3 sequence (DNA): TGTGCCACCAGCAGAGATAGGCAGGGATCAACTAATGAAAAACTGTTTTTT.

This clone was seen just once. This chain links TRBV6-5 with TRBJ1-1, with a possible D match to TRBD1 (6 bases). V lost 5 bases and J lost 4, with 14 bases in between. CDR3 length: 14 amino acids. CDR1 is MNHEY, CDR2 SVGAGI, per germline. This chain's CDR3 is CASSEQGAPTEAFF. The CDR3 nucleotides read TGTGCCAGCAGTGAACAGGGAGCGCCCACTGAAGCTTTCTTT.

This clone occurred a few times. The gene calls are TRBV5-1 and TRBJ2-3; D uncertain. There are 14 residues in the CDR3. Trimming stripped 3 bases from V and 0 bases from J, with 8 bases between. CDR1 SGHRS and CDR2 YFSETQ come from the germline V gene. The chain's CDR3 is CASSSRTSTDTQYF. The CDR3 bases are TGCGCCAGCAGCTCTAGAACTAGCACAGATACGCAGTATTTT. Based on the CDR3 plus reference TRBV5-1 and TRBJ2-3, the full variable domain is KAGVTQTPRYLIKTRGQQVTLSCSPISGHRSVSWYQQTPGQGLQFLFEYFSETQRNKGNFPGRFSGRQFSNSRSEMNVSTLELGDSALYLCASSSRTSTDTQYFGPGTRLTVL.

V and J are TRBV4-1 and TRBJ2-3; 8 nucleotides align to TRBD1. CDR3 length: 16 amino acids. Germline V gene lookup returns CDR1 MGHRA and CDR2 YSYEKL. The ends lost 3 bases at V and 6 bases at J; junction bases unmatched: 11. CDR3 nucleotide sequence: TGCGCCAGCAGCCACGCTACAGGGGGGATCACGGATACGCAGTATTTT. Residues: CASSHATGGITDTQYF.

This clone has just a few counts. The chain combines TRBV7-3 with TRBJ2-3; 12 positions match TRBD2. The junction had 8 bases not matched to a gene; V was cut back by 4 bases and J by 0 bases. Germline CDR1 reads SGHTA; CDR2 reads FQGTGA. This CDR3 has 18 amino acids. CDR3 protein: CASSSVAGLAGSTDTQYF. The CDR3 DNA sequence: TGTGCCAGCAGCTCCGTAGCCGGACTAGCGGGGAGCACAGATACGCAGTATTTT.

The chain is built from TRBV4-2 and TRBJ2-7; no reliable D call. This CDR3 spans 14 amino acids. V lost 4 bases and J 4 bases, leaving 14 bases between the germline ends. The germline V gene has CDR1 LGHNA and CDR2 YNFKEQ. CDR3 amino acids: CASSLSVGAYEQYF. For the CDR3, the DNA is TGTGCCAGCAGCCTCTCGGTCGGAGCTTACGAGCAGTACTTC.